This TCR beta chain was recorded in a study of CXCR3-negative and CXCR3-positive naive CD8 T cells. With respect to this clonotype: The antigen remains unidentified.

UMI-labeled 5' RACE TRB cDNA libraries were prepared from the cells. One entry per CDR3 protein, without DNA, is what TCRdb gives after re-calling the 5' RACE reads. The sample table includes over 100,000 distinct CDR3 sequences. Findings and limits, study-wide: Naive cells that were CXCR3-positive had more hydrophobic TRB CDR3s (compared with CXCR3-negative naive cells).

The CDR3 sequence is 15 residues long. CDR1 is MNHNS, CDR2 SASEGT, per germline. Sequencing was performed on naive CXCR3- CD8+ T cells from blood. Subset here: CD45RO-CCR7+CD27+CD95- naive CD8+ T cells lacking CXCR3 (TNR3-). This TCR was sampled from a human donor in good health. Some clones in this sample may be carry-over from other donors' samples. J is TRBJ2-1 and V is TRBV6-1; TCRdb picks TRBD1, but there is no DNA to check that call. The CDR3 spells CASSETGGRVDEQFF.